Listed below are T cell receptor beta chains from one sample, sequenced in a study of T cell repertoires in cytomegalovirus infection. TCRdb analysed the reads with MiXCR anew, one entry per CDR3 protein. This sample has under 800,000 distinct CDR3 sequences, with 24% found just once. The specimen sequenced was CD8+ T cells from PBMCs. These receptor sequences come from a human donor in good health (CMV status not recorded). Some clones in this sample may be carry-over from other donors' samples. The CDR3 runs from the conserved cysteine through the conserved F or W. The D gene is left open where the match is weak. Where a row states a size, it is once, few, many or the class of an expanded clone; other rows omit it.

>-|TRBV29-1|-|TRBJ1-1
CSVDGGQLNTEAFF
TGCAGCGTGGATGGGGGCCAACTGAACACTGAAGCTTTCTTT
>TRBD1|TRBV6-2/TRBV6-3|-|TRBJ2-4
CASSYGQGAFRNIQYF
TGTGCCAGCAGTTACGGACAGGGGGCCTTTCGGAACATTCAGTACTTC
>-|TRBV24-1|-|TRBJ1-5
CATSDSTGSRIYSNQPQHF
TGTGCCACCAGTGATTCAACAGGGTCGAGGATTTATAGCAATCAGCCCCAGCATTTT
>TRBD2|TRBV25-1|-|TRBJ2-1
CASSVGLAVEQFF
TGTGCCAGCAGTGTCGGACTAGCGGTTGAGCAGTTCTTC
>-|TRBV19|-|TRBJ1-1
CASNEGGDTEAFF
TGTGCCAGTAACGAAGGAGGGGACACTGAAGCTTTCTTT
>-|TRBV25-1|many|TRBJ2-3
CASILGESKTDTQYF
TGTGCCAGCATTCTTGGGGAATCCAAGACAGATACGCAGTATTTT
>-|TRBV9|few|TRBJ2-5
CASSVAWGSQETQYF
TGTGCCAGCAGCGTAGCGTGGGGCTCCCAAGAGACCCAGTACTTC
>-|TRBV7-6|few|TRBJ2-1
CASSPPVSYNEQFF
TGTGCCAGCAGCCCCCCAGTCTCCTACAATGAGCAGTTCTTC
>-|TRBV4-1|-|TRBJ2-2
CASSEDQGGELFF
TGCGCCAGCAGCGAAGATCAAGGCGGGGAGCTGTTTTTT
>-|TRBV20-1|-|TRBJ1-1
CSASTGANTEAFF
TGCAGTGCTTCCACAGGAGCGAACACTGAAGCTTTCTTT
>-|TRBV12-3/TRBV12-4|few|TRBJ2-3
CASSSRQDTQYF
TGTGCCAGCAGTTCCCGACAGGATACGCAGTATTTT
>-|TRBV23-1|many|TRBJ2-3
CASIPLVAGVTDTQYF
TGCGCCAGCATCCCCCTAGTGGCAGGGGTCACAGATACGCAGTATTTT
>-|TRBV7-2|many|TRBJ2-3
CASSLRRGEDTQYF
TGTGCCAGCAGCTTAAGGAGAGGTGAAGATACGCAGTATTTT
>TRBD2|TRBV7-2|many|TRBJ2-2
CASSLWRTRGTGELFF
TGTGCCAGCAGCTTATGGCGGACTAGAGGTACCGGGGAGCTGTTTTTT
>-|TRBV20-1|-|TRBJ1-5
CSASLPFFGNQPQHF
TGCAGTGCTAGCTTACCCTTTTTTGGCAATCAGCCCCAGCATTTT
>-|TRBV3-1|-|TRBJ2-1
CASSQDGRGNEQFF
TGTGCCAGCAGCCAAGACGGCAGGGGAAATGAGCAGTTCTTC
>TRBD1|TRBV7-3|few|TRBJ1-5
CASSGTGVNQPQHF
TGTGCCAGCAGCGGGACAGGGGTTAATCAGCCCCAGCATTTT
>-|TRBV7-9|many|TRBJ1-4
CASSLSPRATNEKLFF
TGTGCCAGCAGCTTGTCGCCTCGTGCAACTAATGAAAAACTGTTTTTT
>-|TRBV7-9|few|TRBJ2-1
CASSLGRYEQFF
TGTGCCAGCAGCTTAGGTCGATATGAGCAGTTCTTC
>-|TRBV25-1|many|TRBJ1-1
CASSVPGRQAFF
TGTGCCAGCAGTGTCCCGGGCCGACAAGCTTTCTTT
>TRBD1|TRBV7-9|many|TRBJ2-1
CASSLLGQGSYNEQFF
TGTGCCAGCAGCCTACTAGGACAGGGCTCCTACAATGAGCAGTTCTTC
>TRBD1|TRBV4-1|few|TRBJ2-7
CASSQDDRELYEQYF
TGCGCCAGCAGCCAAGACGACAGGGAACTCTACGAGCAGTACTTC
>TRBD2|TRBV7-2|many|TRBJ2-1
CASRFGLAESSYNEQFF
TGTGCCAGCAGATTCGGACTAGCGGAGAGCTCCTACAATGAGCAGTTCTTC
>-|TRBV28|-|TRBJ1-5
CASSFLQTYSNQPQHF
TGTGCCAGCAGTTTCTTACAGACATATAGCAATCAGCCCCAGCATTTT
>TRBD1|TRBV11-3|many|TRBJ1-1
CASSPGTGDTEAFF
TGTGCCAGCAGCCCCGGGACAGGGGACACTGAAGCTTTCTTT
>-|TRBV7-9|many|TRBJ1-2
CASSDPKDEGYYGYTF
TGTGCCAGCAGCGATCCTAAGGACGAAGGATACTATGGCTACACCTTC
>-|TRBV2|-|TRBJ1-1
CASSEDGGVNTEAFF
TGTGCCAGCAGTGAAGATGGAGGGGTGAACACTGAAGCTTTCTTT
>-|TRBV6-1|many|TRBJ2-3
CASSEDGSDTQYF
TGTGCCAGCAGTGAAGATGGGTCAGATACGCAGTATTTT
>TRBD2|TRBV6-2/TRBV6-3|once|TRBJ2-1
CASILGLANHEQFF
TGTGCCAGCATTCTGGGACTAGCGAACCATGAGCAGTTCTTC
>-|TRBV20-1|-|TRBJ1-1
CSARDTGGNTEAFF
TGCAGTGCTAGAGATACCGGGGGGAACACTGAAGCTTTCTTT
>TRBD1|TRBV7-6|many|TRBJ1-1
CASGETGSMNTEAFF
TGTGCCAGCGGCGAGACAGGGAGCATGAACACTGAAGCTTTCTTT
>TRBD2|TRBV24-1|few|TRBJ2-1
CATSSSGGTSEQFF
TGTGCCACCAGCTCGAGCGGGGGAACCAGTGAGCAGTTCTTC
>TRBD1|TRBV7-6|-|TRBJ1-1
CASSPGTGRGEAFF
TGTGCCAGCAGCCCCGGGACAGGGCGAGGTGAAGCTTTCTTT
>-|TRBV10-3|few|TRBJ2-7
CAISEEDFSRDSYEQYF
TGTGCCATCTCCGAGGAGGACTTTTCGCGGGACTCCTACGAGCAGTACTTC
>-|TRBV2|once|TRBJ2-7
CASLTAGWGPYEQYF
TGTGCCAGCCTCACCGCAGGGTGGGGGCCCTACGAGCAGTACTTC
>-|TRBV2|few|TRBJ2-3
CARAGPSTDTQYF
TGTGCCAGGGCGGGGCCAAGCACAGATACGCAGTATTTT
>TRBD2|TRBV7-9|many|TRBJ2-3
CASRSSAGVMDTQYF
TGTGCCAGCAGGTCTTCCGCGGGGGTGATGGATACGCAGTATTTT
>TRBD1|TRBV28|-|TRBJ2-2
CANSSSRGLYSGELFF
TGTGCCAACAGTTCCTCCAGGGGGCTATATTCCGGGGAGCTGTTTTTT
>-|TRBV27|many|TRBJ2-2
CASSAGQSTGELFF
TGTGCCAGCAGTGCGGGACAGAGCACCGGGGAGCTGTTTTTT
>-|TRBV13|-|TRBJ2-5
CASSLVGDSGQETQYF
TGTGCCAGCAGCTTAGTTGGGGATTCTGGCCAAGAGACCCAGTACTTC
>-|TRBV7-2|many|TRBJ2-5
CASSLESSSAQETQYF
TGTGCCAGCAGCTTAGAAAGTTCTAGTGCTCAAGAGACCCAGTACTTC
>-|TRBV5-5|-|TRBJ2-2
CASSFPTSNTGELFF
TGTGCCAGCAGCTTCCCAACTTCGAACACCGGGGAGCTGTTTTTT